These T cell receptor beta chains were read from a single sample in a study of human T cells and chemical hapten exposure. Via MiXCR, TCRdb re-called the RACE reads, giving one row per CDR3 protein. The sample shows some 38,000 distinct CDR3 sequences, over 7.5% of them seen only once. The sequenced sample was whole blood, obtained in connection with sensitization to the hapten diphenylcyclopropenone (DPC). Every receptor here comes from a man aged 45 to 65 with alopecia areata. Some clones in this sample may be carry-over from other donors' samples. The CDR3 runs from the conserved cysteine through the conserved F or W. D genes are given only for firm matches. The size entry is marked missing in some rows and otherwise reads once, few, many or a size class.

>TRBV19|NA|few|TRBJ1-6
TGTGCCAGTAGTATAGACGAGGGACGGCGGAATTCACCCCTCCACTTT
CASSIDEGRRNSPLHF
>TRBV7-2|NA|many|TRBJ2-5
TGTGCCAGCAGCGACGGACACGTAAAGAAAGAGACCCAGTACTTC
CASSDGHVKKETQYF
>TRBV20-1|NA|NA|TRBJ1-6
TGCAGCGCTAAGAGCGTTAGCTCCTATAATTCACCCCTCCACTTT
CSAKSVSSYNSPLHF
>TRBV30|NA|NA|TRBJ2-1
TGTGCCAGGAGCGACCAAAATGAGCAGTTCTTC
CARSDQNEQFF
>TRBV6-1|TRBD1|many|TRBJ2-5
TGTGCCAGCAGTGAAGGGGGACAGCAAGAGACCCAGTACTTC
CASSEGGQQETQYF
>TRBV6-5|NA|few|TRBJ1-2
TGTGCCAGCAGGACTGGAGGGGACTATGGCTACACCTTC
CASRTGGDYGYTF
>TRBV28|TRBD1|once|TRBJ1-5
TGTGCCAGCAGTTTAGTAGGGGGCGGACAGCCCCAGCATTTT
CASSLVGGGQPQHF
>TRBV30|TRBD1|NA|TRBJ1-5
TGTGCCTGGAGCCCTGACAGGGGGCTCGAGCCCCAGCATTTT
CAWSPDRGLEPQHF
>TRBV28|NA|NA|TRBJ2-2
TGTGCCAGCAGCCAGACTGACGGGGAGCTGTTTTTT
CASSQTDGELFF
>TRBV11-2|NA|many|TRBJ1-3
TGTGCCAGCAGCTCAGGAAACACCATATATTTT
CASSSGNTIYF
>TRBV11-3|TRBD1|many|TRBJ2-1
TGTGCCAGCAGCGAGACAGGGGGATTTAGGAATGAGCAGTTCTTC
CASSETGGFRNEQFF
>TRBV29-1|NA|NA|TRBJ2-2
TGCAGCGTCTCAGGGGGGGCGAACACCGGGGAGCTGTTTTTT
CSVSGGANTGELFF
>TRBV29-1|NA|NA|TRBJ2-3
TGCAGCGTTGAAGAGGTGTGGGGGATCACAGATACGCAGTATTTT
CSVEEVWGITDTQYF
>TRBV7-9|NA|many|TRBJ2-1
TGTGCCAGCAGCTTGAGTTACGGAGGAGATGAGCAGTTCTTC
CASSLSYGGDEQFF
>TRBV20-1|NA|many|TRBJ2-3
TGCAGTGCTCGGACCGCTATAGATACGCAGTATTTT
CSARTAIDTQYF
>TRBV10-2|NA|many|TRBJ2-1
TGCGCCAGCAAGGGGGATGAGCAGTTCTTC
CASKGDEQFF
>TRBV5-1|NA|few|TRBJ2-5
TGCGCCAGCAGGCCCTCCGTCGGGGAGACCCAGTACTTC
CASRPSVGETQYF
>TRBV7-2|TRBD1|many|TRBJ2-1
TGTGCCAGCAGCTTAGGGGTCGAGGGGGCGCAGTTCTTC
CASSLGVEGAQFF
>TRBV3-1|TRBD2|many|TRBJ2-7
TGTGCCAGCAGCCAGCGCGGGAGTGGTTTCCCCGAGCAGTACTTC
CASSQRGSGFPEQYF
>TRBV7-9|NA|NA|TRBJ2-7
TGTGCCAGCGCGTGGTCCGGAGGCCACGAGCAGTACTTC
CASAWSGGHEQYF
>TRBV12-3/TRBV12-4|NA|many|TRBJ2-1
TGTGCCAGCAGTCCCGCGAATGAGCAGTTCTTC
CASSPANEQFF
>TRBV29-1|TRBD2|NA|TRBJ2-7
TGCAGCGTTGAAGGACTAGCGGACTACGAGCAGTACTTC
CSVEGLADYEQYF
>TRBV10-3|NA|NA|TRBJ2-5
TGTGCCATCAGTGGGTCGGAACAAGAGACCCAGTACTTC
CAISGSEQETQYF
>TRBV5-6|TRBD2|NA|TRBJ2-7
TGTGCCAGCAGCTCGGGACTAGTTTTATACGAGCAGTACTTC
CASSSGLVLYEQYF
>TRBV29-1|NA|NA|TRBJ2-7
TGCAGCGTTGGTCTCTTAAGACGCTCCTACGAGCAGTACTTC
CSVGLLRRSYEQYF
>TRBV10-3|NA|few|TRBJ2-1
TGTGCCATCAAAGGCGACGATGAGCAGTTCTTC
CAIKGDDEQFF
>TRBV9|NA|few|TRBJ1-1
TGTGCCAGCAGCGGGACAGAAATGAACACTGAAGCTTTCTTT
CASSGTEMNTEAFF
>TRBV20-1|NA|NA|TRBJ1-4
TGCAGTGCTACACAGGGATCTAATGAAAAACTGTTTTTT
CSATQGSNEKLFF
>TRBV2|TRBD2|NA|TRBJ2-5
TGTGCCAGCAGTTGGACTAGCGGACAAGAGACCCAGTACTTC
CASSWTSGQETQYF